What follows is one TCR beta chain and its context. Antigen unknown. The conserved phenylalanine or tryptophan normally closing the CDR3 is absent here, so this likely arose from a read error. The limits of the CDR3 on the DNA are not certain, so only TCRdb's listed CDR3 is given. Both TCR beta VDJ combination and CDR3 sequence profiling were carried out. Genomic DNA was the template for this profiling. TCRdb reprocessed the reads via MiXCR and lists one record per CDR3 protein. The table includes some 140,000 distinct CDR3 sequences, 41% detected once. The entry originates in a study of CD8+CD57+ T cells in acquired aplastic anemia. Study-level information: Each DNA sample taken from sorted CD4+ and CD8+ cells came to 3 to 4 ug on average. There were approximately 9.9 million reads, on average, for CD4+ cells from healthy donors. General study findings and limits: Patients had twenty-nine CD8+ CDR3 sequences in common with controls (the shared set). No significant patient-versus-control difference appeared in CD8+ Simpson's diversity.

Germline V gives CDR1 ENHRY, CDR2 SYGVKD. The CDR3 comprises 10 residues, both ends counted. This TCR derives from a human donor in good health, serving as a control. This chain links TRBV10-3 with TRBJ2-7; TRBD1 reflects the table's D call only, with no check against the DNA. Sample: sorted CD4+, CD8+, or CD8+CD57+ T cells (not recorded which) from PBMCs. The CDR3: CAIRAGATNT.